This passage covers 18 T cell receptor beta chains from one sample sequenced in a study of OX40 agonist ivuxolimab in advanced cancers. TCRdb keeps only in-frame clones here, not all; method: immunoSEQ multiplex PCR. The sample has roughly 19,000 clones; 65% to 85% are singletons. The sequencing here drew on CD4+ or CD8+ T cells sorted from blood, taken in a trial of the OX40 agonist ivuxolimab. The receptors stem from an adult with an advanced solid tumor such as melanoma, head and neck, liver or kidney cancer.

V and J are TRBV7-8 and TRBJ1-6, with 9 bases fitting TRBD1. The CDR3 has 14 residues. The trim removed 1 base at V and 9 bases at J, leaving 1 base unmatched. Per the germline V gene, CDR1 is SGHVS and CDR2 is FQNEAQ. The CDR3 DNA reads TGTGCCAGCAGCTTAGGACAGGGGGGTTCACCCCTCCACTTT. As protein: CASSLGQGGSPLHF.

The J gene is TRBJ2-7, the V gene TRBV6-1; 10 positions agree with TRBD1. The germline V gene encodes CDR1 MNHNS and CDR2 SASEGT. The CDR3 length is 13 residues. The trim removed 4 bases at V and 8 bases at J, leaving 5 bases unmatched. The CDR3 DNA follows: TGTGCCAGCAGTGCCGACAGGGGGCTAAAGCAGTACTTC. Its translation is CASSADRGLKQYF.

CDR3 in amino acids: CASSFGTGLGDIQYF. The DNA of the CDR3 is TGTGCCAGCAGCTTCGGGACAGGGCTGGGGGACATTCAGTACTTC. The chain combines TRBV7-2 with TRBJ2-4, with TRBD1 identical over 9 bases. Germline-derived CDR1 and CDR2 are SGHTA and FQGNSA. The CDR3 length is 15 residues. Trimming at V came to 3 bases and at J to 8 bases, leaving 8 bases not matched to a gene.

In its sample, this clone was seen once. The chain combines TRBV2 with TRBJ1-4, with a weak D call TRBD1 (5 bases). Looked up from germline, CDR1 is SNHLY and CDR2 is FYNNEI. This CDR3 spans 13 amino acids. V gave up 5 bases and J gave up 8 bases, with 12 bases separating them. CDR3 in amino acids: CASSIKGPEKLFF. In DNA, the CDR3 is TGTGCCAGCAGTATTAAGGGGCCAGAAAAACTGTTTTTT.

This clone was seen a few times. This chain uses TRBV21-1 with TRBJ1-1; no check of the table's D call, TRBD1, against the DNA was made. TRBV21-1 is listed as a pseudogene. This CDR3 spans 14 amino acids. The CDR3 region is CASSKDPGNTEAFF. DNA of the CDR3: TGTGCCAGCAGCAAAGACCCAGGGAACACTGAAGCTTTCTTT.

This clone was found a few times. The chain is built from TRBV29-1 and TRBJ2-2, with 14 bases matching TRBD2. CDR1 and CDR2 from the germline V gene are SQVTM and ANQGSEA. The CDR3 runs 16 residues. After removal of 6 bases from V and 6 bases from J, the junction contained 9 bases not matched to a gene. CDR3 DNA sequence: TGCAGCGTGGGACGCTCGGGACTAGCGGGAGCCGGGGAGCTGTTTTTT. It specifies CSVGRSGLAGAGELFF.

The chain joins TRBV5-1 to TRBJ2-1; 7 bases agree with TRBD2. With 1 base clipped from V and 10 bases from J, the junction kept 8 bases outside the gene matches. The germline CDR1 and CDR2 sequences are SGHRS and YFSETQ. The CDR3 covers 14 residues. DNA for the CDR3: TGCGCCAGCAGCTTGAGCAGCGGGATAGGGGAGCAGTTCTTC. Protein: CASSLSSGIGEQFF. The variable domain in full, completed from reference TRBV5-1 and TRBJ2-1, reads KAGVTQTPRYLIKTRGQQVTLSCSPISGHRSVSWYQQTPGQGLQFLFEYFSETQRNKGNFPGRFSGRQFSNSRSEMNVSTLELGDSALYLCASSLSSGIGEQFFGPGTRLTVL.

The chain's CDR3 is CSASAPNEQFF. The DNA of the CDR3 is TGCAGTGCTAGTGCCCCAAATGAGCAGTTCTTC. This chain uses TRBV20-1 with TRBJ2-1; D gene ambiguous. CDR3 length equals 11 residues. Trimming took 3 bases from V and 7 from J, leaving 7 bases between them. Germline CDR1 DFQATT, CDR2 SNEGSKA (reference sequence).

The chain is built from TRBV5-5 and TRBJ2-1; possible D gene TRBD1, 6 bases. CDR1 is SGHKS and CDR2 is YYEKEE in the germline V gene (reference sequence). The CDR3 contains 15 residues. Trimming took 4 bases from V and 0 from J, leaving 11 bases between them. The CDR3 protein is CASSHRESSYNEQFF. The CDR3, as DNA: TGTGCCAGCAGCCACAGGGAGAGCTCCTACAATGAGCAGTTCTTC.

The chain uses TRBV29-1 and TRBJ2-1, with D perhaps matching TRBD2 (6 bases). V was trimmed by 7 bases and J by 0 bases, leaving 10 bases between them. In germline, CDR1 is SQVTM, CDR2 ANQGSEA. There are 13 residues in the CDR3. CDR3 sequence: CSAGGSSYNEQFF. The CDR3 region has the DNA TGCAGCGCCGGGGGAAGCTCCTACAATGAGCAGTTCTTC.

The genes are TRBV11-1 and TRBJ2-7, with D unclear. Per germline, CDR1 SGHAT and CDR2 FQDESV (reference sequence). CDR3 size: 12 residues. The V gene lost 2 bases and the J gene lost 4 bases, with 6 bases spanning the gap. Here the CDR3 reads CASSLSGYEQYF. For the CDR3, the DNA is TGTGCCAGCAGCTTATCCGGGTACGAGCAGTACTTC.

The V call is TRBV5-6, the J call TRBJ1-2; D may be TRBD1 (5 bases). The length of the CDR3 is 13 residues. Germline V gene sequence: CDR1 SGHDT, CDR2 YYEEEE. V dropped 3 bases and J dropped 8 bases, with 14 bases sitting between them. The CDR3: CASSWGTLGGYTF. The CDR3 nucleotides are TGTGCCAGCAGCTGGGGGACCCTGGGGGGCTACACCTTC.

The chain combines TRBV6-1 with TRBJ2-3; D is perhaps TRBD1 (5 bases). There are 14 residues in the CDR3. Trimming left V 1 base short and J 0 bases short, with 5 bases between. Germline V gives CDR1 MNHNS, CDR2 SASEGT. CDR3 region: CASSEDRSTDTQYF. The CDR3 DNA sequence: TGTGCCAGCAGTGAAGACAGGAGCACAGATACGCAGTATTTT.

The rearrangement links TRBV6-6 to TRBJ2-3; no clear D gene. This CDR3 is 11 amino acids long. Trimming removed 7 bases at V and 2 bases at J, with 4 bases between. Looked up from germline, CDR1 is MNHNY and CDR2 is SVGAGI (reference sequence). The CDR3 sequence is CASTATDTQYF. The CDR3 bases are TGTGCCAGCACCGCCACAGATACGCAGTATTTT.

The CDR3 spells CASSSEREAKNIQYF. The CDR3 coding sequence is TGTGCCAGCAGCTCCGAGCGGGAAGCCAAAAACATTCAGTACTTC. The chain is built from TRBV7-9 and TRBJ2-4, with 7 bases fitting TRBD2. This CDR3 has 15 residues. J lost 0 bases, V lost 4 bases, and 3 bases had no gene match. Germline V gives CDR1 SEHNR, CDR2 FQNEAQ (reference sequence).

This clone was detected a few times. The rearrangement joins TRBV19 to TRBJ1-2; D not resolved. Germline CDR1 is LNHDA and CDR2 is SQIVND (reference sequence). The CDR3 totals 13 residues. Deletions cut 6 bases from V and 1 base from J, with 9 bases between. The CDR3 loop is CASRSSLNYGYTF. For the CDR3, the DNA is TGTGCCAGTAGATCCAGTCTTAACTATGGCTACACCTTC.

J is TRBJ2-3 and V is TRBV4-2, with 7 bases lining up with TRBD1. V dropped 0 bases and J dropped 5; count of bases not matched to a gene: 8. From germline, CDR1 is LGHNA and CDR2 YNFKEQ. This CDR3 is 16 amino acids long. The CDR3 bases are TGTGCCAGCAGCCAAGATGGGACAGCAGCCCAAGATACGCAGTATTTT. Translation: CASSQDGTAAQDTQYF.

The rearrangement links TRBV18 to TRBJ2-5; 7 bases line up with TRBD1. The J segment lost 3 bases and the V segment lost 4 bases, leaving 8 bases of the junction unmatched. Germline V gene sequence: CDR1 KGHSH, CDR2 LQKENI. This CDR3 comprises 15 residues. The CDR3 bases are TGTGCCAGCTCACACCGGGACAGCCAAGAAGAGACCCAGTACTTC. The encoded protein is CASSHRDSQEETQYF.